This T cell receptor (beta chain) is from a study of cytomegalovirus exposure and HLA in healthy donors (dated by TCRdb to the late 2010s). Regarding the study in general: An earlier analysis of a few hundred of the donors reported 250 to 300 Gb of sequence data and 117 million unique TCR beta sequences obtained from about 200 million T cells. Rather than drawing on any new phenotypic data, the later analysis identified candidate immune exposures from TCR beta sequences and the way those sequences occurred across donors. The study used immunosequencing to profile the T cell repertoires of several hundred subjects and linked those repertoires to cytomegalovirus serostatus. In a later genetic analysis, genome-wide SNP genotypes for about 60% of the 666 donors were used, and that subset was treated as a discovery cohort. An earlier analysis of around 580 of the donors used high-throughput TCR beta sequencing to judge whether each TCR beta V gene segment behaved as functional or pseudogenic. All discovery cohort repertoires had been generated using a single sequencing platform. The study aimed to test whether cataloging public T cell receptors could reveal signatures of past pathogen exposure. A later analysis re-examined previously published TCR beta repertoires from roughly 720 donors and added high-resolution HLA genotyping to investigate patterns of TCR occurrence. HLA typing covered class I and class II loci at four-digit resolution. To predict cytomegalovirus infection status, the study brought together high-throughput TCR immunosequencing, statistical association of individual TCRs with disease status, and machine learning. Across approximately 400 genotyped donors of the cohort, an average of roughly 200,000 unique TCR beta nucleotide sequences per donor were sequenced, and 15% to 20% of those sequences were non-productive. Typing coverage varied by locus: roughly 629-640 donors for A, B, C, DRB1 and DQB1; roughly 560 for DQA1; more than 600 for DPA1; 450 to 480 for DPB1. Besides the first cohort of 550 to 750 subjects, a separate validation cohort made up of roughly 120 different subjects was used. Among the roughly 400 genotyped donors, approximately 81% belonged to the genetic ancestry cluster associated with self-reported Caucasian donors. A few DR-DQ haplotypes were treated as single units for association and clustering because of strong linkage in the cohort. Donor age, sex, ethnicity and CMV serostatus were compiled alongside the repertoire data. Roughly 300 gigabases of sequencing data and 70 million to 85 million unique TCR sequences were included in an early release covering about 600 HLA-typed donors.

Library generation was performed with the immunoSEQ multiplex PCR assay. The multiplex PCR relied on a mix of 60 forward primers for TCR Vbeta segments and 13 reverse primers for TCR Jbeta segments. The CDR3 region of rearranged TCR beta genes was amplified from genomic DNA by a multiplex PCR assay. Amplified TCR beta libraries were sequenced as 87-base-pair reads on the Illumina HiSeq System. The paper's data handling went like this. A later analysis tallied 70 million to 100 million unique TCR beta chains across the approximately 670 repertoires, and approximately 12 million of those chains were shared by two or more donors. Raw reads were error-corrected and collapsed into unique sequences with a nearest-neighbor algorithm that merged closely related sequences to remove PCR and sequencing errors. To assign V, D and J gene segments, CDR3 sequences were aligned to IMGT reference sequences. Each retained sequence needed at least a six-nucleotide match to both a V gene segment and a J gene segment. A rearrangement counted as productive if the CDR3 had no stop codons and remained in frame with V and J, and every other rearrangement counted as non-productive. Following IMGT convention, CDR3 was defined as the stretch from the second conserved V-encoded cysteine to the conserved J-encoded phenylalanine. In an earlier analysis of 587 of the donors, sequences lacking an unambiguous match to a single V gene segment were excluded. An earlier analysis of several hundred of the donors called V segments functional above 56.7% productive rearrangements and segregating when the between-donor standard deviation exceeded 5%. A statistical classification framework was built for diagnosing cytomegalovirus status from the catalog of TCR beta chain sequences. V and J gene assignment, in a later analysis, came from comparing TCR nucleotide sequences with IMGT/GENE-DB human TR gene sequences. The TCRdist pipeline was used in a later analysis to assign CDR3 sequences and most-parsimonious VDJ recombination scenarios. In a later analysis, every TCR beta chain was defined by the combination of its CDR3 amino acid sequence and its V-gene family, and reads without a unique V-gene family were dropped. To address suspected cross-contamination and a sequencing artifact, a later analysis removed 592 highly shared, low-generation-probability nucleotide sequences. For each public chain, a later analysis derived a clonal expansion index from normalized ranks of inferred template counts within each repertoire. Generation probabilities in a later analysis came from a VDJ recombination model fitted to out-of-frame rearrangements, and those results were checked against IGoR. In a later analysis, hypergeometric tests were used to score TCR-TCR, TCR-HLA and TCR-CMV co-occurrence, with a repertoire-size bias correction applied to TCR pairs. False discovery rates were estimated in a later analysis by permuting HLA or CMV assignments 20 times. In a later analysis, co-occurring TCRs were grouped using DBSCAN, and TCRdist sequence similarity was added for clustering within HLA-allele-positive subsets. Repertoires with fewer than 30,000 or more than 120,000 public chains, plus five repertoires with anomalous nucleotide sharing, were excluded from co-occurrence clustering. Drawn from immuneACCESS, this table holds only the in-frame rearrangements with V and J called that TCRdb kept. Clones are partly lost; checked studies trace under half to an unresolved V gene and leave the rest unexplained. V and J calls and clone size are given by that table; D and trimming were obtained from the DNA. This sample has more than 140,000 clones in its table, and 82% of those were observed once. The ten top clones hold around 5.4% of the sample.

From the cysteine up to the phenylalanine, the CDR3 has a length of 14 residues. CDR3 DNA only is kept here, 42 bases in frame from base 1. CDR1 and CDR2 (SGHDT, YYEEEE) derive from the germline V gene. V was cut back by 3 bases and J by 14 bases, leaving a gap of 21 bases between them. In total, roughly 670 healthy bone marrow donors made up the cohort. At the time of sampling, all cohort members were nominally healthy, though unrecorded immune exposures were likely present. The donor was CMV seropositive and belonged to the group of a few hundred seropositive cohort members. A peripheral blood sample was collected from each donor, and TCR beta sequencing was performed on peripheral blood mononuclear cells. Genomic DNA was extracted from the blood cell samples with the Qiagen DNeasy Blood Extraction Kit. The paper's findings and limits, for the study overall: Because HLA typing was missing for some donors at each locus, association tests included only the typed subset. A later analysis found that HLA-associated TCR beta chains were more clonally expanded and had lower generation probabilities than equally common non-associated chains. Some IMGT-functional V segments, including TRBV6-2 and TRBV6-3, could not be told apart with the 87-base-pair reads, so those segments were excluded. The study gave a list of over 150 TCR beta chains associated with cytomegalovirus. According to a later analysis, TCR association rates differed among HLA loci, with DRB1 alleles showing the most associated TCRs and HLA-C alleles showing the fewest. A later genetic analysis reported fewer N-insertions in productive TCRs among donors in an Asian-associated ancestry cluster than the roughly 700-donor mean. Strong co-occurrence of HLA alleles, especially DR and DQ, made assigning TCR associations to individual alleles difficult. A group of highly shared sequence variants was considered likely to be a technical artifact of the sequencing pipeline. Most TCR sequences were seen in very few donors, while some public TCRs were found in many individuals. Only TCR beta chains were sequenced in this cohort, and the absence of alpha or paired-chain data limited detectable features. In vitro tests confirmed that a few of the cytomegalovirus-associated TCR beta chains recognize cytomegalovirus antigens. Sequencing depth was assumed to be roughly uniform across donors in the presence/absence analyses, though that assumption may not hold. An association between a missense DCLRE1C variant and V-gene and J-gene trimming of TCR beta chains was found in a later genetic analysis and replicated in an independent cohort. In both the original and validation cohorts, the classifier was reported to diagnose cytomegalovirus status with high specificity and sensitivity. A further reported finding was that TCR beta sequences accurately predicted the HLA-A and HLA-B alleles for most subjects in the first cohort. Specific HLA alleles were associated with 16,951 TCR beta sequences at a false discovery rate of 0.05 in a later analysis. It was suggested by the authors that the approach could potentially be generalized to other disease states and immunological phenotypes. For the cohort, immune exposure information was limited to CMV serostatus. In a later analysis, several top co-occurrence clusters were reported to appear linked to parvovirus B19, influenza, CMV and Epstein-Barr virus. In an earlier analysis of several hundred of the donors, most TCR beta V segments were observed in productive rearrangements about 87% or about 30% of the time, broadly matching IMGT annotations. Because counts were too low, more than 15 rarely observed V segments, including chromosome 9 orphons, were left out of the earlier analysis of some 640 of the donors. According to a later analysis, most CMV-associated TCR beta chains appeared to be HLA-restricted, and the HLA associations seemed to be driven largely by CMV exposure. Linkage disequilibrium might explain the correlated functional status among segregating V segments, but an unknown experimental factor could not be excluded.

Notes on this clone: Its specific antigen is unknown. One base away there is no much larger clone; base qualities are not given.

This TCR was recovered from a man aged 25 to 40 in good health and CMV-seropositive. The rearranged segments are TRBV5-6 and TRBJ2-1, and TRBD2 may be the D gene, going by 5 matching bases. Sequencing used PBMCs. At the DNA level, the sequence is TGTGCCAGCAGCTACTACCTCCGGGATCGTAAAAAGTTCTTC. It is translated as CASSYYLRDRKKFF.